This T cell receptor beta chain was identified during a study of graft-versus-host responses after intestinal transplantation. About the research overall: Multivisceral, liver-intestinal, or isolated intestinal grafts went to recipients. Every recipient underwent anti-thymocyte globulin induction, then tacrolimus and steroids for two to four years. Notes on the study in general: Marrow from the recipient contained GvH clones, some of which had appeared first in ileum or blood. High graft-versus-host to host-versus-graft clonal ratios were seen in allografts of patients with graft-donor T cell macrochimerism.

The table came from immunoSEQ multiplex PCR; TCRdb's copy has only in-frame clones and leaves some out. The sample carries fewer than 150,000 clones, more than 90% recorded once. On this clone: What it binds is not known.

Sequencing used unstimulated CD4+ T cells sorted from spleen or lymph node cells, obtained before intestinal transplant. The receptor's source is a human donor who received an intestinal transplant.

CDR3 region: CAWERGAWDTQYF. CDR3 DNA sequence: TGTGCCTGGGAGCGGGGGGCCTGGGATACGCAGTATTTT. The chain recombines TRBV30 with TRBJ2-3; 9 positions agree with TRBD2. From germline, CDR1 is GTSNPN and CDR2 SVGIG (reference sequence). Trimming removed 5 bases from V and 6 bases from J; junction bases left unmatched: 6. The CDR3 is 13 amino acids.